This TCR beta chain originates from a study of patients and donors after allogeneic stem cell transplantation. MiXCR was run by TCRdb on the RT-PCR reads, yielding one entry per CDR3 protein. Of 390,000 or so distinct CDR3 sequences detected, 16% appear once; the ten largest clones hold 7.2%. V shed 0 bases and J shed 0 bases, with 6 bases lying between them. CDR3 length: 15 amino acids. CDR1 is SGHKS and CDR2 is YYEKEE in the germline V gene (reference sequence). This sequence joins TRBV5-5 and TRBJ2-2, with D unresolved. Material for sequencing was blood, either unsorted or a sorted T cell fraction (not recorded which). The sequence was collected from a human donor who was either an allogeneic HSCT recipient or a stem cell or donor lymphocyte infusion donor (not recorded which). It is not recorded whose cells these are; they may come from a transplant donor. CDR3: CASSLEGTNTGELFF. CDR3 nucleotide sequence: TGTGCCAGCAGCTTGGAGGGAACGAACACCGGGGAGCTGTTTTTT.